The sequence of this T cell receptor (beta chain) was determined in a study of OX40 agonist ivuxolimab in advanced cancers. Overall study: With a range of roughly 20 to 80, age averaged approximately 60 years, and approximately 83% were male.

TCRdb keeps only in-frame clones here, not all; method: immunoSEQ multiplex PCR. Found here are some 98,000 clones, around nine tenths of them singletons; the top ten hold over 0.3%. V was shortened by 0 bases and J by 7 bases, with 11 bases between the two germline ends. Germline V gene data show CDR1 as SGHRS and CDR2 as YFSETQ. This CDR3 is 14 amino acids long. About this clone itself: As yet, its antigen is unknown.

Overall study findings and caveats: What antigens the expanded peripheral T cells recognized was never established. Those patients achieving a partial response at 0.1-3.0 mg/kg showed among the lowest clonal expansion.

This material consisted of CD4+ or CD8+ T cells sorted from blood, taken in a trial of the OX40 agonist ivuxolimab. The receptor was derived from an adult with an advanced solid tumor such as melanoma, head and neck, liver or kidney cancer. The chain recombines TRBV5-1 with TRBJ2-1, with a weak D call TRBD1 (7 bases). CDR3 DNA sequence: TGCGCCAGCAGCTTGGGACAGGGAGGTAATGAGCAGTTCTTC. Protein sequence: CASSLGQGGNEQFF.